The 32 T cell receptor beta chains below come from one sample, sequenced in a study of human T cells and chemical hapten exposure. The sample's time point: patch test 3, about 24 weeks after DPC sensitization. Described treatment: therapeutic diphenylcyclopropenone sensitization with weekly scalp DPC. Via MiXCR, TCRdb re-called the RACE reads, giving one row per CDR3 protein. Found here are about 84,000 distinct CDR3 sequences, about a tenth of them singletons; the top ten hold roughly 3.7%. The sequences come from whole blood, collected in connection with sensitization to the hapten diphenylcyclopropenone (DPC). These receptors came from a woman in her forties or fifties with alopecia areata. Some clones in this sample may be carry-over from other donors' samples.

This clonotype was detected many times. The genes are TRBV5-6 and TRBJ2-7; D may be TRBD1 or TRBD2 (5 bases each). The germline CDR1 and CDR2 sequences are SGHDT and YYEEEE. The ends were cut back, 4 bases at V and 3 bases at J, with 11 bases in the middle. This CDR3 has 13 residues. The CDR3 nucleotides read TGTGCCAGCAGCGCCGGGGCCCACTACGAGCAGTACTTC. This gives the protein CASSAGAHYEQYF. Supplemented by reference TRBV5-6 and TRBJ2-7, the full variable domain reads DAGVTQSPTHLIKTRGQQVTLRCSPKSGHDTVSWYQQALGQGPQFIFQYYEEEERQRGNFPDRFSGHQFPNYSSELNVNALLLGDSALYLCASSAGAHYEQYFGPGTRLTVT.

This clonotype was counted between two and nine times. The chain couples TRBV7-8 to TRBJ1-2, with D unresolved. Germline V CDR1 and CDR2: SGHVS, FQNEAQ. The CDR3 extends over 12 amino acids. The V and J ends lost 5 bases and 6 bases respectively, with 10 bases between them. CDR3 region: CASSLSANGYTF. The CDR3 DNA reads TGTGCCAGCAGCCTCTCCGCAAATGGCTACACCTTC.

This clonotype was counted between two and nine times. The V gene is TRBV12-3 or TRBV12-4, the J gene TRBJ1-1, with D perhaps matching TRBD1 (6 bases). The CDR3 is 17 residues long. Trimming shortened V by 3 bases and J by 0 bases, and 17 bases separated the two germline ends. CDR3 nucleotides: TGTGCCAGCAGTTTTCGGGGGCAAACAGCCATGAACACTGAAGCTTTCTTT. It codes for CASSFRGQTAMNTEAFF.

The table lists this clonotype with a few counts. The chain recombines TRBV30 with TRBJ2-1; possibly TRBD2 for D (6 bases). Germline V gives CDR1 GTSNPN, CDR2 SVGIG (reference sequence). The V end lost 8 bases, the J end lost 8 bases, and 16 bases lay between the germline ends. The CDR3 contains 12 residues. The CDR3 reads CALGGSFHEQFF. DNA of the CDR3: TGTGCCCTCGGGGGTAGCTTCCATGAGCAGTTCTTC. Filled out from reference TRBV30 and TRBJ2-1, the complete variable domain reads SQTIHQWPATLVQPVGSPLSLECTVEGTSNPNLYWYRQAAGRGLQLLFYSVGIGQISSEVPQNLSASRPQDRQFILSSKKLLLSDSGFYLCALGGSFHEQFFGPGTRLTVL.

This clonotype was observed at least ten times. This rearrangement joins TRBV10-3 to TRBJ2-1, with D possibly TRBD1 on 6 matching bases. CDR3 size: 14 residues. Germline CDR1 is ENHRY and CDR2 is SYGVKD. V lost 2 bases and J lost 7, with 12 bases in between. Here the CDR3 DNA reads TGTGCCATCAGTGAGATGGCAGGGGCAAATGAGCAGTTCTTC. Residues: CAISEMAGANEQFF.

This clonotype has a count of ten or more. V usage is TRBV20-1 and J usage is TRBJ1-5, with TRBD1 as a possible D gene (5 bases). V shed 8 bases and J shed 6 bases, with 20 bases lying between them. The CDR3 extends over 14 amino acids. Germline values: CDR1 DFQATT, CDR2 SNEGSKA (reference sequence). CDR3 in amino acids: CSTNPRAGSQPQHF. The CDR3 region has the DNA TGCAGTACAAATCCCCGAGCAGGGAGTCAGCCCCAGCATTTT.

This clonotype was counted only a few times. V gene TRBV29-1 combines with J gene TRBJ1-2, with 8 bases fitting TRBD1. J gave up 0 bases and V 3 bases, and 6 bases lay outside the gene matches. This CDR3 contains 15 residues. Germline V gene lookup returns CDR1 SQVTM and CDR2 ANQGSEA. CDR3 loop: CSVDGQGGPNYGYTF. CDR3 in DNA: TGCAGCGTTGATGGACAGGGAGGTCCTAACTATGGCTACACCTTC. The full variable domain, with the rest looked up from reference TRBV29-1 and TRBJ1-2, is SAVISQKPSRDICQRGTSLTIQCQVDSQVTMMFWYRQQPGQSLTLIATANQGSEATYESGFVIDKFPISRPNLTFSTLTVSNMSPEDSSIYLCSVDGQGGPNYGYTFGSGTRLTVV.

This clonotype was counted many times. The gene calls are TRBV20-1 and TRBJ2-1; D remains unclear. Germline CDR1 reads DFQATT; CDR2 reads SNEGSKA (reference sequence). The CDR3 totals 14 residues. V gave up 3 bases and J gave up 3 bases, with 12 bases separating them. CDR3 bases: TGCAGTGCTAGCGGACCTACAAACTACAATGAGCAGTTCTTC. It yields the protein CSASGPTNYNEQFF.

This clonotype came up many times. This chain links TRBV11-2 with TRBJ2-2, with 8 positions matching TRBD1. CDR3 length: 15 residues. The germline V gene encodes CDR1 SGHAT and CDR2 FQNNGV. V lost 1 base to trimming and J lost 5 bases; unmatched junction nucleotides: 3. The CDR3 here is CASSLGQGLTGELFF. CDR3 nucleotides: TGTGCCAGCAGCTTAGGACAGGGGTTAACCGGGGAGCTGTTTTTT.

CDR3 DNA sequence: TGTGCCAGTAGCCAGGTCGAGCAGTACTTC. Protein: CASSQVEQYF. The chain links TRBV2 to TRBJ2-7; D ambiguous. Looked up from germline, CDR1 is SNHLY and CDR2 is FYNNEI. This CDR3 contains 10 residues. Trimming shortened V by 9 bases and J by 6 bases, and 9 bases separated the two germline ends.

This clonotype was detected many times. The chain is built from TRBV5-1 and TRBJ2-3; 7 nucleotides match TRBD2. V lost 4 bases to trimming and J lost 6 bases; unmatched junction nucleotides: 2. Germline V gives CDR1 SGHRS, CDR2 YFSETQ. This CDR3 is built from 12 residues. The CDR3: CASSQLADTQYF. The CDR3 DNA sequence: TGCGCCAGCAGCCAACTAGCGGATACGCAGTATTTT.

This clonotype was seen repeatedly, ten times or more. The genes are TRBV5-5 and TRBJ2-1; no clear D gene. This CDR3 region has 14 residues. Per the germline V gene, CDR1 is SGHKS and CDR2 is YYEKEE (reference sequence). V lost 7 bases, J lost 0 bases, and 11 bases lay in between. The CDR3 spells CASETASSYNEQFF. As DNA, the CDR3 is TGTGCCAGCGAAACGGCGAGCTCCTACAATGAGCAGTTCTTC. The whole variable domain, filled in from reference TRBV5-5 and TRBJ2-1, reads DAGVTQSPTHLIKTRGQQVTLRCSPISGHKSVSWYQQVLGQGPQFIFQYYEKEERGRGNFPDRFSARQFPNYSSELNVNALLLGDSALYLCASETASSYNEQFFGPGTRLTVL.

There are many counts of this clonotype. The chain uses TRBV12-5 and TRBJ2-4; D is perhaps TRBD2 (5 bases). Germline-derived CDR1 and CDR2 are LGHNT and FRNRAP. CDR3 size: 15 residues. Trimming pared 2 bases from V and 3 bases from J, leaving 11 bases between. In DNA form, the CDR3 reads TGTGCTAGTGGTTTGACCGGGGTTGGCAAAAACATTCAGTACTTC. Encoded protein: CASGLTGVGKNIQYF.

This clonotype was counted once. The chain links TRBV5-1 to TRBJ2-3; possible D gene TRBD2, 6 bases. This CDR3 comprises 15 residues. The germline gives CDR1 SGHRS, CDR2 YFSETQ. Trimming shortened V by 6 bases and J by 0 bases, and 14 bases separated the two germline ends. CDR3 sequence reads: CASTLSGASTDTQYF. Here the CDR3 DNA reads TGCGCCAGCACCCTTAGCGGAGCTAGCACAGATACGCAGTATTTT.

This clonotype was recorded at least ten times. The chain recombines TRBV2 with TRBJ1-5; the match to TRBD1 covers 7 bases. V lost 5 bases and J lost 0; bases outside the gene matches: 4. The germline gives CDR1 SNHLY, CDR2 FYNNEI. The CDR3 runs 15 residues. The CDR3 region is CASSPRGNSNQPQHF. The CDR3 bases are TGTGCCAGCAGTCCCAGGGGGAATAGCAATCAGCCCCAGCATTTT.

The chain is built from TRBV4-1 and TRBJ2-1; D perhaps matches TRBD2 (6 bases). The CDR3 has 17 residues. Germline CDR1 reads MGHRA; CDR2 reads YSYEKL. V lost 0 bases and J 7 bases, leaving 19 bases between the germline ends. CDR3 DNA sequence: TGCGCCAGCAGCCAAGATAGGGACTCCCTTTTTGCGAATGAGCAGTTCTTC. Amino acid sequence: CASSQDRDSLFANEQFF.

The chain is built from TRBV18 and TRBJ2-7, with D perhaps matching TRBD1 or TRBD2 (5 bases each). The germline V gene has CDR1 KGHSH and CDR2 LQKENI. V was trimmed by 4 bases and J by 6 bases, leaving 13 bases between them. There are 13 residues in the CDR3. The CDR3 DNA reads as TGTGCCAGCTCACTCCAGCCGGGGCGCGAGCAGTACTTC. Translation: CASSLQPGREQYF.

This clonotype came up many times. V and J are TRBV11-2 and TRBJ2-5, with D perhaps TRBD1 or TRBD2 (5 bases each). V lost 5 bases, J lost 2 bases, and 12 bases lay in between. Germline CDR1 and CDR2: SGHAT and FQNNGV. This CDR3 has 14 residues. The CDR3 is CASSPSGAQETQYF. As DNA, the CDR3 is TGTGCCAGCAGCCCCTCCGGGGCTCAAGAGACCCAGTACTTC.

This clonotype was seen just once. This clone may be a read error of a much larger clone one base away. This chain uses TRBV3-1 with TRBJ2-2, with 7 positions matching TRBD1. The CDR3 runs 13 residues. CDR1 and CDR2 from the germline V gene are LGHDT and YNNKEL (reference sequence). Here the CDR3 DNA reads TGTGCCGGCAGCTTTAAACAGGGGAGAGGGCTGTTTTTT. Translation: CAGSFKQGRGLFF.

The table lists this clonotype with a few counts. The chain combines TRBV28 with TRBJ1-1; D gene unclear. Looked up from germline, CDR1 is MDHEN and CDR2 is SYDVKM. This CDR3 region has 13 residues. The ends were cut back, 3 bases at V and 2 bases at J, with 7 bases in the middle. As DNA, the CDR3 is TGTGCCAGCAGTTTCTACAGCAACACTGAAGCTTTCTTT. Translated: CASSFYSNTEAFF. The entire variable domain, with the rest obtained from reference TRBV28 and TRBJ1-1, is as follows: DVKVTQSSRYLVKRTGEKVFLECVQDMDHENMFWYRQDPGLGLRLIYFSYDVKMKEKGDIPEGYSVSREKKERFSLILESASTNQTSMYLCASSFYSNTEAFFGQGTRLTVV.

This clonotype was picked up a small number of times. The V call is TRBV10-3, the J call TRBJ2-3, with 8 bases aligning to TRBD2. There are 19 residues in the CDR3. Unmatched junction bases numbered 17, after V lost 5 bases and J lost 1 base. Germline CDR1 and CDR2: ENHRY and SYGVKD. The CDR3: CAISRAGRREAAGTDTQYF. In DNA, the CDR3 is TGTGCCATCAGTCGGGCAGGGAGGCGGGAGGCCGCTGGCACAGATACGCAGTATTTT.

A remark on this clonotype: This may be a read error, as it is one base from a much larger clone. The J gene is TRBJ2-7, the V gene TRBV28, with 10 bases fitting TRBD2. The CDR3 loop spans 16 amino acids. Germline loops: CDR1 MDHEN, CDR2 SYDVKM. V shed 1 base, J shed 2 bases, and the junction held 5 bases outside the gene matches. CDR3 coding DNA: TGTGCCAGCAGTTTATTTGGGCTAGCGGGAGCCTACGAGCAGTACGTC. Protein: CASSLFGLAGAYEQYV.

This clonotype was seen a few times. In DNA form, the CDR3 reads TGTGCCAGCTCACCTGACAGTTCAATGAACACTGAAGCTTTCTTT. Translating gives CASSPDSSMNTEAFF. V is TRBV18 and J is TRBJ1-1; possible D gene TRBD1, 5 bases. This CDR3 has 15 amino acids. The germline V gene has CDR1 KGHSH and CDR2 LQKENI. V lost 3 bases and J 0 bases, leaving 11 bases between the germline ends.

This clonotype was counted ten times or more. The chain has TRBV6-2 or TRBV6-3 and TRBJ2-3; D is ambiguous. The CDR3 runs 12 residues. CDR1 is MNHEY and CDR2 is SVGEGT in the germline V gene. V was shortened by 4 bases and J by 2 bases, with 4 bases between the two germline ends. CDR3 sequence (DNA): TGTGCCAGCAGTTCGACCACAGATACGCAGTATTTT. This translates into CASSSTTDTQYF.

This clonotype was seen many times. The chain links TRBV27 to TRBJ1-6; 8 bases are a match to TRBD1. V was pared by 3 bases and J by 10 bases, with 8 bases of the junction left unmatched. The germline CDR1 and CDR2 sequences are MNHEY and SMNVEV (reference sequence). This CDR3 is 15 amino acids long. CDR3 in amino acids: CASSLEDRVSSPLHF. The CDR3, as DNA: TGTGCCAGCAGTTTGGAGGACAGGGTTTCCTCACCCCTCCACTTT.

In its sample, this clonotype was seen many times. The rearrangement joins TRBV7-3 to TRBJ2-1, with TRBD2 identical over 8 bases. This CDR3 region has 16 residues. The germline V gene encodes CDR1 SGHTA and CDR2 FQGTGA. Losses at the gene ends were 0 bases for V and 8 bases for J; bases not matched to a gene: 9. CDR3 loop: CASSLTGQREYHEQFF. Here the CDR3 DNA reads TGTGCCAGCAGCTTAACGGGCCAGCGGGAGTACCATGAGCAGTTCTTC.

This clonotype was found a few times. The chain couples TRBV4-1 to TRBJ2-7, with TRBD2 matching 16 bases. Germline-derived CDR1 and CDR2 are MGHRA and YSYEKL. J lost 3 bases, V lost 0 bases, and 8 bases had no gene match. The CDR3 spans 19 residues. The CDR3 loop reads CASSQDPGTSGRVFYEQYF. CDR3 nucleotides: TGCGCCAGCAGCCAAGATCCCGGGACTAGCGGGAGGGTTTTCTACGAGCAGTACTTC.

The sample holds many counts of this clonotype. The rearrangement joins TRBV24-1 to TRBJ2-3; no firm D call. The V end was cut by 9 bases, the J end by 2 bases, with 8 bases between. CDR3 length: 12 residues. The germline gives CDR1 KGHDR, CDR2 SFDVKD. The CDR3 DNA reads TGTGCCACCGGAGAGAACACAGATACGCAGTATTTT. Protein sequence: CATGENTDTQYF.

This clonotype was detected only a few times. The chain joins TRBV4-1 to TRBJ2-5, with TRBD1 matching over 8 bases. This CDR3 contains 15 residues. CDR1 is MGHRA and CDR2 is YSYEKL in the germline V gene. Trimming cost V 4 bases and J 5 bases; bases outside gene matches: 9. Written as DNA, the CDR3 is TGCGCCAGCAGCCCAGCCGGACAGGGTAGGGAGACCCAGTACTTC. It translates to CASSPAGQGRETQYF.

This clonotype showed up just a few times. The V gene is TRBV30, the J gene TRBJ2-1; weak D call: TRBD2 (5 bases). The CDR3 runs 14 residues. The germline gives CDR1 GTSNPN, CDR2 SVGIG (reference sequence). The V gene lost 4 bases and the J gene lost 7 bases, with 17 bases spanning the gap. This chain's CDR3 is CAWTSGFIVNEQFF. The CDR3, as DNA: TGTGCCTGGACAAGCGGTTTTATAGTAAATGAGCAGTTCTTC.

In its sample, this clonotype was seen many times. The CDR3 region is CSATSRTGGREQYF. As DNA, the CDR3 is TGCAGTGCCACTTCTCGGACAGGGGGACGCGAGCAGTACTTC. The chain recombines TRBV20-1 with TRBJ2-7; TRBD1 matches 10 bases. The CDR3 extends over 14 amino acids. Germline assignment: CDR1 DFQATT and CDR2 SNEGSKA (reference sequence). The trim removed 6 bases at V and 6 bases at J, leaving 11 bases unmatched.

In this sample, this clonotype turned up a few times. CDR3 in amino acids: CASSLGIPLGREQYF. The CDR3 bases are TGTGCCAGCAGTTTAGGCATACCCTTGGGGAGAGAGCAGTACTTC. V usage is TRBV28 and J usage is TRBJ2-7; possibly TRBD2 for D (5 bases). V lost 2 bases to trimming and J lost 7 bases, with 18 bases between them. The CDR3 length is 15 residues. Germline V gene lookup returns CDR1 MDHEN and CDR2 SYDVKM.